The sequence of this T cell receptor (beta chain) was determined in a study of blood T cell repertoires in COVID-19. On the study more broadly: Acute and convalescent COVID-19 samples came from the United States, Italy and Spain. PBMCs, B-cell-depleted T cells, or T cells provided the cDNA or gDNA that made up the material.

Authors' methods: Scientists estimated how many nucleated cells there were by amplifying reference gene primers. Clones were sequenced by immunoSEQ multiplex PCR, and TCRdb holds only the in-frame ones, with some missing. The V and J calls and the clone size are those of that table, but D and trimming were determined from the DNA. This repertoire shows some 250,000 clones, around nine tenths found once; its top ten account for approximately 7%. CDR1 is MNHEY, CDR2 SMNVEV, per germline (reference sequence). CDR3 length: 15 residues. Trimming took off 0 bases at V and 0 bases at J, with 6 bases between the two ends.

The specimen was peripheral blood. This chain uses TRBV27 with TRBJ1-3; D is unclear. The clonotype comes from a woman between 65 and 79 years old with active or convalescent COVID-19. The CDR3 coding sequence is TGTGCCAGCAGTTTATCCGGGAACTCTGGAAACACCATATATTTT. This gives the protein CASSLSGNSGNTIYF.